This TCR beta chain was identified during a study of technical replicates of blood from a few donors. Using immunoSEQ multiplex PCR, the repertoire was profiled, and TCRdb retains in-frame clones only, with some absent. The repertoire holds 75,000 to 95,000 clones, approximately 94% seen once, with about 0.25% in the top ten. Germline-derived CDR1 and CDR2 are SGHNT and YENEEA. The ends lost 4 bases at V and 6 bases at J; junction bases unmatched: 5. This CDR3 has 13 residues. The TCR sequence derives from a human donor in good health. Sequences were obtained from T cells isolated from PBMCs. V and J are TRBV11-3 and TRBJ2-7, with TRBD1 matching over 8 bases. CDR3 DNA sequence: TGTGCCAGCAGCTCCCGGACAGGGCTCGAGCAGTACTTC. This sequence encodes CASSSRTGLEQYF.